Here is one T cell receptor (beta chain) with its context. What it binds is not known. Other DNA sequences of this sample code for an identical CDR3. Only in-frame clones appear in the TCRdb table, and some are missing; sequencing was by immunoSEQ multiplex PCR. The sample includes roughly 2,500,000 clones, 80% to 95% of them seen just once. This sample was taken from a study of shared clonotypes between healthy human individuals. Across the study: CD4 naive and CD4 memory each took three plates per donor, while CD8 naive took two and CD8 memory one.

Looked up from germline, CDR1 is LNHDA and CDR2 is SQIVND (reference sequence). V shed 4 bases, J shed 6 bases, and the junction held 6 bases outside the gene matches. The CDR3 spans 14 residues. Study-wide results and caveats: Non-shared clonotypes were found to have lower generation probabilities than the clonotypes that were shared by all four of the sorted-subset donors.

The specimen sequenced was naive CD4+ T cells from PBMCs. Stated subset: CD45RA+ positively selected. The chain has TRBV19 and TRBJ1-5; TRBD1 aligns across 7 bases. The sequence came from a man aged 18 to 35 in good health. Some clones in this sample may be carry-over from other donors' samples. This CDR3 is CASSTTGVGQPQHF. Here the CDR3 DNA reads TGTGCCAGTAGTACAACAGGGGTGGGTCAGCCCCAGCATTTT.